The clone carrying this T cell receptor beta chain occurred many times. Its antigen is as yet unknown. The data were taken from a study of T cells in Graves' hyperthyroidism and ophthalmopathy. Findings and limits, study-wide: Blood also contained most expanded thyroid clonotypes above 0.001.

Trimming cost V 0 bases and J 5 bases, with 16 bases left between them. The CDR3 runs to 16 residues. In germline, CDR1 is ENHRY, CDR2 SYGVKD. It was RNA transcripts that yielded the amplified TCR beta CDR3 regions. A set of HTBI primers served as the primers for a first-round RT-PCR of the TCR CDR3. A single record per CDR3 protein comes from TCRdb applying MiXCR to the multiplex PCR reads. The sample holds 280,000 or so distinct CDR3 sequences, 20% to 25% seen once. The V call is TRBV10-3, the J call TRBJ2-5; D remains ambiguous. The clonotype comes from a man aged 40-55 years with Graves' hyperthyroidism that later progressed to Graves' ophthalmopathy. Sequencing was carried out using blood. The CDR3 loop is CAISESRLQRRETQYF. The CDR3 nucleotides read TGTGCCATCAGTGAGTCTCGACTGCAACGAAGGGAGACCCAGTACTTC.